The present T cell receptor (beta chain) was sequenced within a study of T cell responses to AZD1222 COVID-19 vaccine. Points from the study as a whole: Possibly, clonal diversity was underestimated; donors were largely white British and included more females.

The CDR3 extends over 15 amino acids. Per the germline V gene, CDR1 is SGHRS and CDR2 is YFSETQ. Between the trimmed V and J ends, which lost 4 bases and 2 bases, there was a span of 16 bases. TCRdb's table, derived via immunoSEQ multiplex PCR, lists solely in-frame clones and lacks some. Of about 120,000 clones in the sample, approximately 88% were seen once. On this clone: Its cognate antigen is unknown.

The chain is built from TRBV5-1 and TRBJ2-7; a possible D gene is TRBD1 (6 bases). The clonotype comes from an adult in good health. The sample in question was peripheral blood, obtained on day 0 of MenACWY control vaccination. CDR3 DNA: TGCGCCAGCAGCCCCTCGGCAGGGGCTGCCTACGAGCAGTACTTC. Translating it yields CASSPSAGAAYEQYF.